This T cell receptor (beta chain) was sequenced during a study of shared clonotypes between healthy human individuals. Germline values: CDR1 SGHRS, CDR2 YFSETQ. The junction had 7 bases not matched to a gene; V was cut back by 4 bases and J by 8 bases. The CDR3 is 14 residues long. Only in-frame clones appear in the TCRdb table, and some are missing; sequencing was by immunoSEQ multiplex PCR. The sample yields roughly 1,100,000 clones, around 75% seen once. The sample taken for sequencing was memory CD4+ T cells sorted from blood. Regarding subset: CD45RA-negative fraction. The sequence derives from a man between 18 and 35 years old in good health. V usage is TRBV5-1 and J usage is TRBJ2-3, with TRBD1 identical over 10 bases. The CDR3 DNA reads TGCGCCAGCAGCGAGGGACAGGGGAAGTTTACGCAGTATTTT. It specifies CASSEGQGKFTQYF.